The present TCR beta chain was sequenced within a study of radiotherapy plus CTLA-4 blockade in lung cancer. Across the study: Roughly a sixth of enrolled patients responded objectively, and over 30% had disease control. General study points: An expansion of tumor-derived TCR clones occurred in blood after radiotherapy plus ipilimumab.

Profiling relied on immunoSEQ multiplex PCR, and the TCRdb table lists in-frame clones only, not all of them. Here the sample spans under 70,000 clones, 70% to 85% being singletons. This clone was detected only a few times. Its matching antigen is unknown. This CDR3 is 18 amino acids long. Germline values: CDR1 KGHSH, CDR2 LQKENI. The germline V and J ends were trimmed by 6 bases and 0 bases, with 21 bases remaining between them. This sequence was found in a human donor with non-small cell lung cancer who had a complete response to radiotherapy plus ipilimumab. This rearrangement joins TRBV18 to TRBJ1-3; the D gene is possibly TRBD1 (5 bases). The sequenced sample was peripheral blood, obtained from a patient treated with radiotherapy plus ipilimumab. CDR3 loop: CASSLARGRNPSGNTIYF. In DNA, the CDR3 is TGTGCCAGCTCGCTCGCTAGGGGACGGAACCCCTCTGGAAACACCATATATTTT. The variable domain in full, with the rest retrieved from reference TRBV18 and TRBJ1-3, is NAGVMQNPRHLVRRRGQEARLRCSPMKGHSHVYWYRQLPEEGLKFMVYLQKENIIDESGMPKERFSAEFPKEGPSILRIQQVVRGDSAAYFCASSLARGRNPSGNTIYFGEGSWLTVV.